The 30 T cell receptor beta chains presented below share a single source sample, sequenced in a study of blood T cell repertoires in COVID-19 (dated by TCRdb to 2018 to 2021). The library was generated by the immunoSEQ multiplex PCR assay. Sourced from immuneACCESS, this table was stored by TCRdb with only in-frame sequences that have V and J called. A share of the clones is absent; for the studies checked, an unresolved V gene accounts for under half, and the remainder has no known explanation. This sample has 95,000 to 150,000 clones in its table, and about 81% of those were observed once. The ten largest clones add up to about 3.8% of the sample. The sample taken for sequencing was peripheral blood. These receptors came from a woman in her forties or fifties with acute or convalescent COVID-19.

The chain is built from TRBV7-6 and TRBJ1-1; D remains ambiguous. This CDR3 is 13 amino acids long. CDR1 SGHVS and CDR2 FNYEAQ come from the germline V gene. V was shortened by 6 bases and J by 2 bases, with 10 bases between the two germline ends. CDR3 loop: CASSQEENTEAFF. The CDR3 region has the DNA TGTGCCAGCAGTCAAGAGGAAAACACTGAAGCTTTCTTT.

This clone has a handful of counts. J is TRBJ1-2 and V is TRBV4-2; D unclear. Trimming stripped 0 bases from V and 3 bases from J, with 11 bases between. CDR3 length: 15 residues. The germline V gene has CDR1 LGHNA and CDR2 YNFKEQ. DNA for the CDR3: TGTGCCAGCAGCCAAGATCTGAGTGAATACTATGGCTACACCTTC. Translating it yields CASSQDLSEYYGYTF.

The CDR3 DNA sequence: TGTGCCACCAGTCCGGGACAGTCATACAATGAGCAGTTCTTC. This codes for CATSPGQSYNEQFF. The chain recombines TRBV24-1 with TRBJ2-1; TRBD1 aligns across 7 bases. V lost 6 bases, J lost 4 bases, and 5 bases stayed unmatched. Germline assignment: CDR1 KGHDR and CDR2 SFDVKD. The CDR3 totals 14 residues.

V and J are TRBV2 and TRBJ2-4; perhaps TRBD2 as D (6 bases). This CDR3 contains 15 residues. Germline loops: CDR1 SNHLY, CDR2 FYNNEI. V lost 1 base and J 0 bases, leaving 7 bases between the germline ends. The CDR3 region is CASSEGGVAKNIQYF. Here the CDR3 DNA reads TGTGCCAGCAGTGAAGGCGGGGTAGCCAAAAACATTCAGTACTTC. Full variable domain (missing parts from reference TRBV2 and TRBJ2-4): EPEVTQTPSHQVTQMGQEVILRCVPISNHLYFYWYRQILGQKVEFLVSFYNNEISEKSEIFDDQFSVERPDGSNFTLKIRSTKLEDSAMYFCASSEGGVAKNIQYFGAGTRLSVL.

CDR3 protein: CASSRRRDRGLNQPQHF. CDR3 sequence (DNA): TGTGCCAGTAGCCGCCGCCGGGACAGGGGGCTCAATCAGCCCCAGCATTTT. The chain combines TRBV19 with TRBJ1-5; 12 positions match TRBD1. The CDR3 length is 17 residues. Germline V gene sequence: CDR1 LNHDA, CDR2 SQIVND (reference sequence). The trim removed 6 bases at V and 3 bases at J, leaving 9 bases unmatched. The variable domain in full, with the rest retrieved from reference TRBV19 and TRBJ1-5, is DGGITQSPKYLFRKEGQNVTLSCEQNLNHDAMYWYRQDPGQGLRLIYYSQIVNDFQKGDIAEGYSVSREKKESFPLTVTSAQKNPTAFYLCASSRRRDRGLNQPQHFGDGTRLSIL.

V and J are TRBV3-1 (or the pseudogene TRBV3-2) and TRBJ2-1, with TRBD2 matching 8 bases. The CDR3 spans 15 residues. Trimming cost V 3 bases and J 3 bases; bases outside gene matches: 4. The germline CDR1 and CDR2 sequences are LGHDT and YNNKEL (reference sequence). The CDR3 region has the DNA TGTGCCAGCAGCCAGGGACTAGAGGGCTACAATGAGCAGTTCTTC. Amino acid sequence: CASSQGLEGYNEQFF.

The V call is TRBV10-3, the J call TRBJ1-6, with D possibly matching TRBD1 (6 bases). Trimming removed 0 bases at V and 7 bases at J, with 16 bases between. CDR3 length: 17 residues. Germline V CDR1 and CDR2: ENHRY, SYGVKD. CDR3 in amino acids: CAISESITGQKNSPLHF. CDR3 nucleotide sequence: TGTGCCATCAGTGAGTCGATTACAGGACAGAAAAATTCACCCCTCCACTTT.

The J gene is TRBJ1-2, the V gene TRBV20-1; perhaps TRBD1 as D (6 bases). Looked up from germline, CDR1 is DFQATT and CDR2 is SNEGSKA (reference sequence). Trimming cost V 6 bases and J 6 bases, with 17 bases left between them. The length of the CDR3 is 13 residues. CDR3 sequence reads: CSASPPGQHGYTF. CDR3 nucleotides: TGCAGTGCGAGTCCGCCGGGACAACATGGCTACACCTTC.

This sequence joins TRBV21-1 and TRBJ2-4; the DNA was not compared with TRBD2, the D call given in the table. TRBV21-1 is assigned pseudogene status. The CDR3 has 18 residues. The CDR3 DNA is TGTGCCAGCAGCAAAGTGGGACTAGCGGGGGGGAGCCAAAACATTCAGTACTTC. Protein product: CASSKVGLAGGSQNIQYF.

The chain recombines TRBV30 with TRBJ2-1; 10 bases fit TRBD2. V lost 4 bases and J lost 4; bases outside the gene matches: 4. Germline V gives CDR1 GTSNPN, CDR2 SVGIG (reference sequence). The CDR3 contains 14 residues. The CDR3 region has the DNA TGTGCCTGGACCTGGACTAGCGGTTACAATGAGCAGTTCTTC. Its protein is CAWTWTSGYNEQFF. Full variable domain (outside the CDR3, taken from reference TRBV30 and TRBJ2-1): SQTIHQWPATLVQPVGSPLSLECTVEGTSNPNLYWYRQAAGRGLQLLFYSVGIGQISSEVPQNLSASRPQDRQFILSSKKLLLSDSGFYLCAWTWTSGYNEQFFGPGTRLTVL.

The chain has TRBV3-1 (or the pseudogene TRBV3-2) and TRBJ2-5, with 7 bases aligning to TRBD1. V was clipped by 6 bases and J by 2 bases; unmatched bases: 9. The germline V gene encodes CDR1 LGHDT and CDR2 YNNKEL (reference sequence). The CDR3 covers 15 residues. CDR3 nucleotides: TGTGCCAGCAGTCATACCGGGACAGTACAAGAGACCCAGTACTTC. It specifies CASSHTGTVQETQYF.

This clone came up once. The rearrangement uses TRBV27 and TRBJ2-1; 7 nucleotides agree with TRBD2. The CDR3 length is 15 residues. Germline CDR1 reads MNHEY; CDR2 reads SMNVEV (reference sequence). J lost 0 bases, V lost 6 bases, and 5 bases had no gene match. As DNA, the CDR3 is TGTGCCAGCAGGATAGCGGGTCCCTCCTACAATGAGCAGTTCTTC. Protein: CASRIAGPSYNEQFF.

The chain is built from TRBV28 and TRBJ2-7; 8 nucleotides line up with TRBD1. This CDR3 comprises 15 residues. The V gene's germline CDR1 is MDHEN and CDR2 SYDVKM. Germline trimming cut 4 bases from V and 3 bases from J; bases unmatched to any gene: 8. CDR3 loop: CASSSAGTGHYEQYF. Here the CDR3 DNA reads TGTGCCAGCAGTTCGGCCGGGACAGGACACTACGAGCAGTACTTC. The full variable domain, in which reference TRBV28 and TRBJ2-7 provide the parts outside the CDR3, is DVKVTQSSRYLVKRTGEKVFLECVQDMDHENMFWYRQDPGLGLRLIYFSYDVKMKEKGDIPEGYSVSREKKERFSLILESASTNQTSMYLCASSSAGTGHYEQYFGPGTRLTVT.

This chain uses TRBV7-3 with TRBJ2-2, with TRBD2 as a possible D gene (5 bases). CDR3 length equals 13 residues. V was clipped by 5 bases and J by 4 bases, with 8 bases between them. Germline V CDR1 and CDR2: SGHTA, FQGTGA. This CDR3 reads CASSTTSTGELFF. CDR3 nucleotides: TGTGCCAGCAGCACAACTAGCACCGGGGAGCTGTTTTTT.

The rearrangement uses TRBV27 and TRBJ1-5; TRBD1 matches 7 bases. The CDR3 covers 16 residues. CDR1 MNHEY and CDR2 SMNVEV come from the germline V gene (reference sequence). V was pared by 0 bases and J by 0 bases, with 2 bases of the junction left unmatched. The CDR3 spells CASSLSGQNSNQPQHF. The CDR3 DNA is TGTGCCAGCAGTTTATCGGGACAGAATAGCAATCAGCCCCAGCATTTT.

The J gene is TRBJ1-3, the V gene TRBV9; D is ambiguous. The CDR3 extends over 15 amino acids. CDR1 and CDR2 (germline): SGDLS, YYNGEE. Trimming stripped 1 base from V and 0 bases from J, with 8 bases between. The CDR3: CASSVTPFSGNTIYF. The CDR3 region has the DNA TGTGCCAGCAGCGTAACACCATTCTCTGGAAACACCATATATTTT.

The chain employs TRBV2 and TRBJ1-2; 10 nucleotides agree with TRBD1. CDR3 length: 12 amino acids. Germline values: CDR1 SNHLY, CDR2 FYNNEI. Trimming at V came to 9 bases and at J to 8 bases, leaving 6 bases not matched to a gene. CDR3 sequence (DNA): TGTGCCAGAAGGGACAGGGGCTGGGGCTACACCTTC. It translates to CARRDRGWGYTF.

Concerning this clone itself: One junction end disagrees with the germline gene, perhaps due to a read error. DNA of the CDR3: TGTGCCATCAGTTCTCCTAGCACAGATACGCAGTATTTT. Protein product: CAISSPSTDTQYF. The J gene is TRBJ2-3, the V gene TRBV25-1, with D uncertain. The CDR3 extends over 13 amino acids. The germline CDR1 and CDR2 sequences are MGHDK and SYGVNS.

CDR3 nucleotide sequence: TGCGCCAGCAGCACACAGGGAAGTGGCTACACCTTC. Protein sequence: CASSTQGSGYTF. The J gene is TRBJ1-2, the V gene TRBV4-1; a possible D gene is TRBD1 (6 bases). This CDR3 has 12 residues. V was cut by 5 bases and J by 7 bases, with 11 bases left in between. Looked up from germline, CDR1 is MGHRA and CDR2 is YSYEKL.

J is TRBJ1-5 and V is TRBV28, with 7 bases matching TRBD1. Germline loops: CDR1 MDHEN, CDR2 SYDVKM. This CDR3 region has 16 residues. V trimming: 3 bases; J trimming: 2 bases; junction bases outside the gene matches: 7. The CDR3 is CASSFGDSNRNQPQHF. The CDR3 DNA is TGTGCCAGCAGTTTCGGGGACAGCAACCGCAATCAGCCCCAGCATTTT.

In its sample, this clone was seen a few times. This chain links TRBV11-2 with TRBJ1-1; possibly TRBD1 for D (5 bases). Germline assignment: CDR1 SGHAT and CDR2 FQNNGV. V was cut by 5 bases and J by 0 bases, with 10 bases left in between. CDR3 size: 14 residues. CDR3 nucleotides: TGTGCCAGCAGCCTCACGGACATGAACACTGAAGCTTTCTTT. Amino acid sequence: CASSLTDMNTEAFF.

This sequence joins TRBV30 and TRBJ2-2; D is unclear. Looked up from germline, CDR1 is GTSNPN and CDR2 is SVGIG (reference sequence). CDR3 length: 12 amino acids. Trimming cost V 5 bases and J 5 bases, with 9 bases left between them. The CDR3 protein is CAWATGTGELFF. The CDR3 region has the DNA TGTGCCTGGGCGACCGGGACCGGGGAGCTGTTTTTT.

V is TRBV10-1 and J is TRBJ2-7, with 10 bases that match TRBD1. Trimming took 3 bases from V and 3 from J; bases not matched to a gene: 2. Germline-derived CDR1 and CDR2 are WNHNN and SYGVQD (reference sequence). This CDR3 comprises 14 residues. Here the CDR3 reads CASSEGTGDYEQYF. The CDR3 nucleotides read TGCGCCAGCAGTGAAGGGACAGGGGACTACGAGCAGTACTTC.

The rearrangement uses TRBV9 and TRBJ1-4, with D uncertain. The CDR3 spans 13 residues. The V end was cut by 0 bases, the J end by 5 bases, with 5 bases between. From germline, CDR1 is SGDLS and CDR2 YYNGEE. CDR3 in amino acids: CASSVALNEKLFF. The DNA for the CDR3 is TGTGCCAGCAGCGTAGCTCTGAATGAAAAACTGTTTTTT.

The rearrangement uses TRBV30 and TRBJ1-6, with D possibly TRBD1 on 5 matching bases. The CDR3 has 13 amino acids. The germline gives CDR1 GTSNPN, CDR2 SVGIG (reference sequence). Trimming took 5 bases from V and 9 from J, leaving 14 bases between them. The CDR3, as DNA: TGTGCCTGGTCCGGCGGGGGAGGTTCACCCCTCCACTTT. Amino acid sequence: CAWSGGGGSPLHF. The whole variable domain, remainder taken from reference TRBV30 and TRBJ1-6, is SQTIHQWPATLVQPVGSPLSLECTVEGTSNPNLYWYRQAAGRGLQLLFYSVGIGQISSEVPQNLSASRPQDRQFILSSKKLLLSDSGFYLCAWSGGGGSPLHFGNGTRLTVT.

The chain recombines TRBV5-5 with TRBJ1-5; 9 nucleotides match TRBD1. With 2 bases clipped from V and 6 bases from J, the junction kept 6 bases outside the gene matches. From germline, CDR1 is SGHKS and CDR2 YYEKEE (reference sequence). CDR3 size: 15 residues. Here the CDR3 reads CASSFTGGHGQPQHF. The CDR3 DNA reads TGTGCCAGCAGCTTCACAGGGGGCCATGGTCAGCCCCAGCATTTT.

This clone was counted once. The rearrangement links TRBV19 to TRBJ2-3; 8 positions agree with TRBD1. The CDR3 loop spans 14 amino acids. Per the germline V gene, CDR1 is LNHDA and CDR2 is SQIVND (reference sequence). V gave up 6 bases and J gave up 6 bases; unmatched junction bases: 8. The CDR3 DNA follows: TGTGCCAGTAGAAATCAGGGGGCGCAGGATACGCAGTATTTT. It encodes CASRNQGAQDTQYF.

The chain uses TRBV7-9 and TRBJ2-7, with D possibly being TRBD1 (5 bases). Looked up from germline, CDR1 is SEHNR and CDR2 is FQNEAQ (reference sequence). This CDR3 spans 11 amino acids. V dropped 5 bases and J dropped 6 bases, with 8 bases sitting between them. The CDR3 coding sequence is TGTGCCAGCAGCCAGGACACCGAGCAGTACTTC. It codes for CASSQDTEQYF.

This clone appeared a single time. The J gene is TRBJ2-7, the V gene TRBV7-2; 7 positions match TRBD2. The V segment lost 2 bases and the J segment 0 bases; nucleotides outside the gene matches: 10. This CDR3 spans 17 amino acids. Germline V gene sequence: CDR1 SGHTA, CDR2 FQGNSA. The CDR3 coding sequence is TGTGCCAGCAGCTTACGGGTGGCTAGCGGAAGCTCCTACGAGCAGTACTTC. The encoded protein is CASSLRVASGSSYEQYF.

CDR3 residues: CASSLTGVGTEAFF. The CDR3 nucleotides are TGTGCCAGCAGCTTAACAGGGGTAGGCACTGAAGCTTTCTTT. This sequence joins TRBV5-6 and TRBJ1-1; 7 bases fit TRBD1. V shed 2 bases, J shed 4 bases, and the junction held 5 bases outside the gene matches. The CDR3 totals 14 residues. Germline CDR1 reads SGHDT; CDR2 reads YYEEEE.